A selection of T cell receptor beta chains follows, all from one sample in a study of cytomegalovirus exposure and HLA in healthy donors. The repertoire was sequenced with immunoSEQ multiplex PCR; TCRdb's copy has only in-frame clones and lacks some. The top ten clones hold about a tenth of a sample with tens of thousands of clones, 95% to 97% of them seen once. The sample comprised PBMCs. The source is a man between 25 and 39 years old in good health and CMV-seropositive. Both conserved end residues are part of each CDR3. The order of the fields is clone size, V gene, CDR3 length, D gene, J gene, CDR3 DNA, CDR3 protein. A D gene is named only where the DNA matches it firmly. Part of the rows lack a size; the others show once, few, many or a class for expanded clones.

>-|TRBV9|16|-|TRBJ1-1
TGTGCCAGCAGCGGCCTCGGGGGACGGGGAATCACTGAAGCTTTCTTT
CASSGLGGRGITEAFF
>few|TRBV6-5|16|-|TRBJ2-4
TGTGCCAGCAGTTACTCGAGGGGGAATAGCAGAAACATTCAGTACTTC
CASSYSRGNSRNIQYF
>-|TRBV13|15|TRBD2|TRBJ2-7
TGTGCCAGCAGCTTACATAAGCGGGAAGGTTACGAGCAGTACTTC
CASSLHKREGYEQYF
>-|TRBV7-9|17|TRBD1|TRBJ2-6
TGTGCCAGCATTACTAGGACAGGGCGCCCTGGGGCCAACGTCCTGACTTTC
CASITRTGRPGANVLTF
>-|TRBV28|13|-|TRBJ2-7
TGTGCCAGCAGTTTCCAGGGGTTACACGAGCAGTACTTC
CASSFQGLHEQYF
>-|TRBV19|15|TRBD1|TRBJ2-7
TGTGCCAGTAGTGACCGGGACAGGGGGCTCCGGGAGCAGTACTTC
CASSDRDRGLREQYF
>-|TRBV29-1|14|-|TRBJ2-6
TGCAGCGTTGAGACCTTCTCTGGGGCCAATGTCCTGACTTTC
CSVETFSGANVLTF
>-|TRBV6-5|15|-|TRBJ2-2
TGTGCCAGCAGCTTGACAGCCGCAAGTCCCGGGGAGCTGTTTTTT
CASSLTAASPGELFF
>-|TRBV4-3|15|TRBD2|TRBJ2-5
TGCGCCAGCAGCCAGAGGAGCGGGAGTGTAGAGACCCAGTACTTC
CASSQRSGSVETQYF
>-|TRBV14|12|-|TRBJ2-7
TGTGCCAGCAGCCAATCCCGGGTCGAGCAGTACTTC
CASSQSRVEQYF
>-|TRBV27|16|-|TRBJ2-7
TGTGCCAGCAGTTTTGGTTTTAGCGGAAGCTCCTACGAGCAGTACTTC
CASSFGFSGSSYEQYF
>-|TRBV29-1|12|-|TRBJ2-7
TGCAGCGTCGGGTGGACAGCCTACGAGCAGTACTTC
CSVGWTAYEQYF
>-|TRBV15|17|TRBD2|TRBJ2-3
TGTGCCACCAGCTTTTGGACTAGCGGGAGGAAGATAGATACGCAGTATTTT
CATSFWTSGRKIDTQYF
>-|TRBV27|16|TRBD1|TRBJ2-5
TGTGCCAGCAGTTTAAAGGGGACAGGGGATCAAGAGACCCAGTACTTC
CASSLKGTGDQETQYF
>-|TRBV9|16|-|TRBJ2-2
TGTGCCAGCAGCGTAGCCAGCGGAACGAACACCGGGGAGCTGTTTTTT
CASSVASGTNTGELFF
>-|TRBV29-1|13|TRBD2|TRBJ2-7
TGCAGCGTTGGACGGGAGGGCCTCCACGAGCAGTACTTC
CSVGREGLHEQYF
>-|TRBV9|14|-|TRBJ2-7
TGTGCCAGCAGCGGCGGGACCTCTCACTACGAGCAGTACTTC
CASSGGTSHYEQYF
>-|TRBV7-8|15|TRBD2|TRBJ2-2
TGTGCCAGCAGCCCATGGGGGGGGAACACCGGGGAGCTGTTTTTT
CASSPWGGNTGELFF
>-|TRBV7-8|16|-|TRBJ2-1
TGTGCCAGCAGACCCTCAGCGGGCCCCCTAGACAATGAGCAGTTCTTC
CASRPSAGPLDNEQFF
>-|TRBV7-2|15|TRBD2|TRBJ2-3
TGTGCCAGCAGCTTTGGACTAGCGGGACCAGATACGCAGTATTTT
CASSFGLAGPDTQYF
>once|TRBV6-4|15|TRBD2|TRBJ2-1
TGTGCCAGCAGTGGGACTAGCGGGAGGGAGAATGAGCAGTTCTTC
CASSGTSGRENEQFF
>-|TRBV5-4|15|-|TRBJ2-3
TGTGCCAGCACCATAAAAGGGACTCTAACAGATACGCAGTATTTT
CASTIKGTLTDTQYF
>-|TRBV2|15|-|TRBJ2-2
TGTGCCAGCAGTCCGAAGTTGGTAGGGGGCGGGGAGCTGTTTTTT
CASSPKLVGGGELFF
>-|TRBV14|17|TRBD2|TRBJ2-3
TGTGCCAGCAGCCCTCGGCCCACTAGCGGGAGTACAGATACGCAGTATTTT
CASSPRPTSGSTDTQYF
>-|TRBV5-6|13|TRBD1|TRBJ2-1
TGTGCCAGCACCTCAGACAGGGGGAATGAGCAGTTCTTC
CASTSDRGNEQFF
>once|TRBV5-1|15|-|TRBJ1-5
TGCGCCAGCAGCTTGGCCCCGGACAACGATCAGCCCCAGCATTTT
CASSLAPDNDQPQHF
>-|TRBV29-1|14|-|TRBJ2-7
TGCAGCGTCCGTCGTCCAGGATTACCCTACGAGCAGTACTTC
CSVRRPGLPYEQYF
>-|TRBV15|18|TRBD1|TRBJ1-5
TGTGCCACCAGCAGAGAGTGGGGACAGGGAACCGACAATCAGCCCCAGCATTTT
CATSREWGQGTDNQPQHF
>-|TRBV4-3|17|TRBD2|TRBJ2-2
TGCGCCAGCAGCCCTGGGACTAGCGGCCTTAACACCGGGGAGCTGTTTTTT
CASSPGTSGLNTGELFF
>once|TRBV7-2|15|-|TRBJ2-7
TGTGCCAGCAGACTTAGCGGAGCGAGCTCCTACGAGCAGTACTTC
CASRLSGASSYEQYF